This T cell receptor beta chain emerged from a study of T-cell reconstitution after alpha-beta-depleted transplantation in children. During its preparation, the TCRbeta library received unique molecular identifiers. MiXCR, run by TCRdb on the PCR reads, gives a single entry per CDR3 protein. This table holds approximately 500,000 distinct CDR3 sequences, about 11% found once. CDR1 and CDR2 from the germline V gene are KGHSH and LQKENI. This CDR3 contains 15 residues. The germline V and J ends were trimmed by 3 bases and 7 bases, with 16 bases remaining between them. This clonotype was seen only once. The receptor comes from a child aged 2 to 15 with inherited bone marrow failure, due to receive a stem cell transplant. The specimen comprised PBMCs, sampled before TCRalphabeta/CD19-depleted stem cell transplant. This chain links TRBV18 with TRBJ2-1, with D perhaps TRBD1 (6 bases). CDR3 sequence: CASSPWTAQGNEQFF. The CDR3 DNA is TGTGCCAGCTCACCCTGGACTGCGCAGGGGAATGAGCAGTTCTTC.